This TCR beta chain was captured by sequencing in a study of blood T cell repertoires in COVID-19. Method: immunoSEQ multiplex PCR; TCRdb's copy keeps in-frame clones and lacks some. This sample has 65,000 to 80,000 clones, with 87% found just once. The TCR comes from a man aged 50-59 years with active COVID-19. The sequenced sample was peripheral blood.

The CDR3 nucleotides read TGTGCCAGTAGGTCTCTTGGACTAGCGGGAGGCGGACCCAGTGGGGCCACAGATACGCAGTATTTT. Translated, it gives CASRSLGLAGGGPSGATDTQYF. The rearrangement joins TRBV19 to TRBJ2-3, with 14 nucleotides matching TRBD2. Trimming took 6 bases from V and 2 from J; bases not matched to a gene: 22. Germline CDR1 reads LNHDA; CDR2 reads SQIVND (reference sequence). This CDR3 has 22 residues.